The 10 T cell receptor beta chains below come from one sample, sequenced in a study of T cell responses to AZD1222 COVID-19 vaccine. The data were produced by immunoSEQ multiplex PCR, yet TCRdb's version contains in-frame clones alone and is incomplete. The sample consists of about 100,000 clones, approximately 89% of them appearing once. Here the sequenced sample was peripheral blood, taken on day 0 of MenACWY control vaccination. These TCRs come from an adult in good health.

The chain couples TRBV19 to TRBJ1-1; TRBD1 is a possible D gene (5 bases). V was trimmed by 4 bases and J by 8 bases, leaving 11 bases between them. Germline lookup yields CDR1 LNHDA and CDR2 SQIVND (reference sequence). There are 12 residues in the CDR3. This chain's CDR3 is CASSRGSQEAFF. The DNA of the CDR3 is TGTGCCAGTAGTAGGGGGTCCCAAGAAGCTTTCTTT.

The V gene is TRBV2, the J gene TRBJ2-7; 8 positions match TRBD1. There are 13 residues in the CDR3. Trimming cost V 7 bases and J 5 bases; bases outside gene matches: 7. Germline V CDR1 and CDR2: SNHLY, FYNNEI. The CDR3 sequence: CASNQGARNEQYF. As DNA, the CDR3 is TGTGCCAGCAATCAGGGGGCGAGGAACGAGCAGTACTTC. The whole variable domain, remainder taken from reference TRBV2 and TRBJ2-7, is EPEVTQTPSHQVTQMGQEVILRCVPISNHLYFYWYRQILGQKVEFLVSFYNNEISEKSEIFDDQFSVERPDGSNFTLKIRSTKLEDSAMYFCASNQGARNEQYFGPGTRLTVT.

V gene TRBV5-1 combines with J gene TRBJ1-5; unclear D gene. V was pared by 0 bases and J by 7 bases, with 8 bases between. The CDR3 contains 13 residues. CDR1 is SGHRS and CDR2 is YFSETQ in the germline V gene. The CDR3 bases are TGCGCCAGCAGCTTGGGCAAGGGACAGCCCCAGCATTTT. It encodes CASSLGKGQPQHF. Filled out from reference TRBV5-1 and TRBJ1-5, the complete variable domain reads KAGVTQTPRYLIKTRGQQVTLSCSPISGHRSVSWYQQTPGQGLQFLFEYFSETQRNKGNFPGRFSGRQFSNSRSEMNVSTLELGDSALYLCASSLGKGQPQHFGDGTRLSIL.

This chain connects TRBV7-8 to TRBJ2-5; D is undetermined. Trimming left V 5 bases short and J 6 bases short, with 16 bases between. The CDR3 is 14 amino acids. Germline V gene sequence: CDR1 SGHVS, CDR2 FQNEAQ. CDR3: CASSLRRWDKTQYF. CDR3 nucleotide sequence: TGTGCCAGCAGCCTACGTCGGTGGGATAAGACCCAGTACTTC.

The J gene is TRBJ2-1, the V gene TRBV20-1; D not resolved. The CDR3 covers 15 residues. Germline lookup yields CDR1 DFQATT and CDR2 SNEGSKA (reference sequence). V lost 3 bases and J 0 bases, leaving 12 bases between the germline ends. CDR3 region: CSASVIGISYNEQFF. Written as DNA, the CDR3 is TGCAGTGCTAGTGTCATCGGAATCTCCTACAATGAGCAGTTCTTC.

The CDR3: CASSTRTGNYEQYF. CDR3 in DNA: TGTGCCAGTAGTACTCGGACAGGTAACTACGAGCAGTACTTC. This chain links TRBV19 with TRBJ2-7; TRBD1 matches at 7 bases. CDR3 length: 14 amino acids. Unmatched junction bases numbered 6, after V lost 4 bases and J lost 3 bases. Germline V gene sequence: CDR1 LNHDA, CDR2 SQIVND (reference sequence).

In DNA, the CDR3 is TGCAGCGCTACTCCAACAGGGGGCAGTCTTGAAGCTTTCTTT. Encoded protein: CSATPTGGSLEAFF. The chain recombines TRBV29-1 with TRBJ1-1; TRBD1 matches 9 bases. The CDR3 totals 14 residues. The V gene's germline CDR1 is SQVTM and CDR2 ANQGSEA. Trimming cost V 7 bases and J 7 bases; bases outside gene matches: 13.

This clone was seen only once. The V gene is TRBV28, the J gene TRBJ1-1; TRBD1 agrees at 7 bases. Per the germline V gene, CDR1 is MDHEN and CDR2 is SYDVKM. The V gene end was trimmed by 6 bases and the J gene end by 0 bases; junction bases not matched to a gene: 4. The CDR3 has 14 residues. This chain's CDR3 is CASRSQGMNTEAFF. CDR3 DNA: TGTGCCAGCAGGTCACAGGGGATGAACACTGAAGCTTTCTTT. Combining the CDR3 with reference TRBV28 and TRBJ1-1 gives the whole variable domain DVKVTQSSRYLVKRTGEKVFLECVQDMDHENMFWYRQDPGLGLRLIYFSYDVKMKEKGDIPEGYSVSREKKERFSLILESASTNQTSMYLCASRSQGMNTEAFFGQGTRLTVV.

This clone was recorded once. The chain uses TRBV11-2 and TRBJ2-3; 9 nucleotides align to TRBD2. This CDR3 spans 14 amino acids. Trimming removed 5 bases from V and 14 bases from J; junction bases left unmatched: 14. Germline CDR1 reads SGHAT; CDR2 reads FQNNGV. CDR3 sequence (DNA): TGTGCCAGCAGCCCAAATGCCGCGGGAGGGAGGATGTATTTT. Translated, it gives CASSPNAAGGRMYF.

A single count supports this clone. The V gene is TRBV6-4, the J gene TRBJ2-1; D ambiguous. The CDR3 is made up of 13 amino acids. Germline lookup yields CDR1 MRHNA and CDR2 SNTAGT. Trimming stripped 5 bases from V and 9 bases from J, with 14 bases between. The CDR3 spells CASSTDMMGEQFF. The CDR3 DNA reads TGTGCCAGCAGTACAGACATGATGGGTGAGCAGTTCTTC.